This TCR beta chain originates from a study of CD8 T cells in Susac syndrome. The CDR3 contains 15 residues. CDR1 MGHRA and CDR2 YSYEKL come from the germline V gene. V was trimmed by 1 base and J by 5 bases, leaving 13 bases between them. With random hexamers, reverse transcription was performed on about 0.5 to 1 ug of RNA. An immunoSEQ multiplex PCR amplified TCR beta CDR3 over 54 Vbeta and 13 Jbeta. TCRdb independently ran MiXCR on the immunoSEQ multiplex PCR reads; one entry per CDR3 protein. The table records about 130,000 distinct CDR3 sequences, just over 90% of them present only once. The chain employs TRBV4-1 and TRBJ2-3; D is perhaps TRBD1 (5 bases). The sample consisted of CD8+ T cells from PBMCs. The receptor was derived from a human donor with multiple sclerosis. This CDR3 is CASSQVSTAKDTQYF. As DNA, the CDR3 is TGCGCCAGCAGCCAAGTATCGACAGCTAAAGATACGCAGTATTTT.